The TCR beta chain described here comes from a study of T cells in women clearing cervical HPV infection. At the level of the study: Control women cleared a single incident HPV16 infection within 12 months.

TCRdb's copy holds only in-frame clones and misses some; the assay was immunoSEQ multiplex PCR. There are 30,000 to 45,000 clones in the sample, with approximately 6.8% held by the top ten. Study results and caveats: Associations may precede or follow infection; HPV-specific or memory T cells were not isolated.

Cervical HPV DNA detected by MY09/MY11 PCR, typed by dot-blot. The CDR3 consists of 16 residues. The germline gives CDR1 MDHEN, CDR2 SYDVKM. To note about this clone: The target antigen is unknown. The read finishes 3 residues shy of the CDR3 end, and the germline J gene is used to complete it.

This receptor was obtained from a woman aged 18 to 75 with a cervical HPV16 infection that either progressed to CIN3+ or cleared (not recorded which). The sample was blood buffy coat. The chain couples TRBV28 to TRBJ1-4; 8 bases are shared with TRBD1. CDR3 in amino acids: CASIGRGLSYNSPLFF. The covered CDR3 bases are TGTGCCAGCATCGGCAGGGGGCTCTCCTATAATTCACCA.